These 19 T cell receptor beta chains were sequenced from one sample in a study of blood T cell repertoires in COVID-19. The protocol was immunoSEQ multiplex PCR, while the TCRdb copy is restricted to in-frame clones and leaves out a portion. The sample includes under 200,000 clones, almost 85% of them seen just once. The specimen sequenced was peripheral blood. Source of these receptors: a man between 18 and 35 years old with active or convalescent COVID-19.

This chain uses TRBV7-2 with TRBJ2-5; TRBD2 matches at 7 bases. V shed 1 base and J 5 bases; nucleotides not matched to a gene: 7. Germline CDR1 SGHTA, CDR2 FQGNSA. The CDR3 totals 15 residues. The DNA for the CDR3 is TGTGCCAGCAGCTTAGTGGGCGGGAGTGGGGAGACCCAGTACTTC. It codes for CASSLVGGSGETQYF.

The chain uses TRBV5-1 and TRBJ2-5, with TRBD2 identical over 7 bases. V lost 3 bases and J lost 5; bases outside the gene matches: 10. The CDR3 totals 15 residues. Germline loops: CDR1 SGHRS, CDR2 YFSETQ. The CDR3 region is CASSWGLAVRETQYF. Here the CDR3 DNA reads TGCGCCAGCAGCTGGGGCCTAGCGGTCCGGGAGACCCAGTACTTC.

The genes are TRBV28 and TRBJ2-3; the match to TRBD2 covers 11 bases. The J segment lost 4 bases and the V segment lost 4 bases, leaving 4 bases of the junction unmatched. The CDR3 consists of 15 residues. From germline, CDR1 is MDHEN and CDR2 SYDVKM. CDR3 in DNA: TGTGCCAGCAGTTATAGCGGGAGGGCCCCAGATACGCAGTATTTT. Its translation is CASSYSGRAPDTQYF.

The genes are TRBV14 and TRBJ1-6, with D uncertain. The germline CDR1 and CDR2 sequences are SGHDN and FVKESK. The length of the CDR3 is 15 residues. Trimming left V 1 base short and J 3 bases short, with 7 bases between. This CDR3 reads CASSQGGSYNSPLHF. The CDR3 nucleotides are TGTGCCAGCAGCCAAGGCGGCAGCTATAATTCACCCCTCCACTTT.

This clone was recorded only once. The chain uses TRBV2 and TRBJ2-3, with 11 bases lining up with TRBD2. CDR1 SNHLY and CDR2 FYNNEI come from the germline V gene. The CDR3 runs to 15 residues. The V and J ends lost 4 bases and 5 bases, in that order; junction bases with no gene match: 5. For the CDR3, the DNA is TGTGCCAGCAGTGGACTAGCGGGAATTCAAGATACGCAGTATTTT. This encodes CASSGLAGIQDTQYF.

V and J are TRBV2 and TRBJ1-1, with 8 bases fitting TRBD1. With V trimmed by 7 bases and J by 1 base, 8 bases remained unmatched. CDR1 SNHLY and CDR2 FYNNEI come from the germline V gene. There are 15 residues in the CDR3. The CDR3, as DNA: TGTGCCAGCACCCAGGGGGCAGGGGGGAACACTGAAGCTTTCTTT. Translated: CASTQGAGGNTEAFF.

The chain is built from TRBV28 and TRBJ2-1; 7 positions agree with TRBD1. This CDR3 has 17 amino acids. CDR1 and CDR2 (germline): MDHEN, SYDVKM. V shed 3 bases, J shed 4 bases, and the junction held 12 bases outside the gene matches. CDR3 bases: TGTGCCAGCAGTTTCTACCCACAGGGGCGATCGTACAATGAGCAGTTCTTC. Protein: CASSFYPQGRSYNEQFF. The full variable domain, its missing parts supplied by reference TRBV28 and TRBJ2-1, is DVKVTQSSRYLVKRTGEKVFLECVQDMDHENMFWYRQDPGLGLRLIYFSYDVKMKEKGDIPEGYSVSREKKERFSLILESASTNQTSMYLCASSFYPQGRSYNEQFFGPGTRLTVL.

J is TRBJ1-2 and V is TRBV19; the match to TRBD1 covers 7 bases. V dropped 1 base and J dropped 0; count of bases not matched to a gene: 2. CDR1 LNHDA and CDR2 SQIVND come from the germline V gene (reference sequence). This CDR3 is 15 amino acids long. CDR3 sequence reads: CASSIGTGPNYGYTF. The CDR3 nucleotides read TGTGCCAGTAGTATAGGGACAGGACCTAACTATGGCTACACCTTC.

This rearrangement joins TRBV5-6 to TRBJ1-2; TRBD1 agrees at 9 bases. Germline assignment: CDR1 SGHDT and CDR2 YYEEEE. The CDR3 covers 16 residues. V lost 3 bases to trimming and J lost 0 bases; unmatched junction nucleotides: 6. The CDR3, as DNA: TGTGCCAGCAGCTCCGGGACAGGGCGGGCTAACTATGGCTACACCTTC. This codes for CASSSGTGRANYGYTF.

The chain employs TRBV20-1 and TRBJ2-1, with 10 bases identical to TRBD2. The V segment lost 3 bases and the J segment 6 bases; nucleotides outside the gene matches: 2. Germline CDR1 and CDR2: DFQATT and SNEGSKA (reference sequence). This CDR3 has 13 residues. This CDR3 is CSASSGGPNEQFF. In nucleotides, the CDR3 is TGCAGTGCTAGTAGCGGGGGGCCCAATGAGCAGTTCTTC.

The chain links TRBV20-1 to TRBJ1-2; a weak D match, TRBD1 (6 bases). Trimming left V 3 bases short and J 4 bases short, with 15 bases between. The CDR3 is made up of 14 amino acids. Germline values: CDR1 DFQATT, CDR2 SNEGSKA (reference sequence). The DNA of the CDR3 is TGCAGTGCTAGTCTACAGGGTTTCGTCTATGGCTACACCTTC. Protein product: CSASLQGFVYGYTF.

Written as DNA, the CDR3 is TGCGCCAGCAGCTTGACAGGGGGCTTGGGGTACGAGCAGTACTTC. Its protein product is CASSLTGGLGYEQYF. V usage is TRBV5-1 and J usage is TRBJ2-7; TRBD1 agrees at 9 bases. Germline values: CDR1 SGHRS, CDR2 YFSETQ. The CDR3 length is 15 residues. J was trimmed by 4 bases and V by 1 base; bases with no gene match: 6.

The chain carries TRBV5-6 and TRBJ1-5; the match to TRBD1 covers 7 bases. From germline, CDR1 is SGHDT and CDR2 YYEEEE. This CDR3 contains 14 residues. After removal of 0 bases from V and 6 bases from J, the junction contained 3 bases not matched to a gene. CDR3 nucleotide sequence: TGTGCCAGCAGCTTGGAAGGGGGCCGTCAGCCCCAGCATTTT. It translates to CASSLEGGRQPQHF.

The CDR3 bases are TGTGCCAGCAGCCCAAGGACAGGATACAATGAGCAGTTCTTC. Translation: CASSPRTGYNEQFF. This chain connects TRBV7-6 to TRBJ2-1, with 7 positions matching TRBD1. CDR3 size: 14 residues. Germline V lookup: CDR1 SGHVS, CDR2 FNYEAQ. V gave up 5 bases and J gave up 4 bases; unmatched junction bases: 5. The variable domain in full, with the rest retrieved from reference TRBV7-6 and TRBJ2-1, is GAGVSQSPRYKVTKRGQDVALRCDPISGHVSLYWYRQALGQGPEFLTYFNYEAQQDKSGLPNDRFSAERPEGSISTLTIQRTEQRDSAMYRCASSPRTGYNEQFFGPGTRLTVL.

The V gene is TRBV3-1 (or the pseudogene TRBV3-2), the J gene TRBJ1-6, with unresolved D. CDR3 length: 14 residues. The ends were cut back, 8 bases at V and 7 bases at J, with 15 bases in the middle. Germline V gene sequence: CDR1 LGHDT, CDR2 YNNKEL (reference sequence). CDR3 bases: TGTGCCAGCTCTACCGAGGCAGTGAATTCACCCCTCCACTTT. This encodes CASSTEAVNSPLHF.

This chain joins TRBV20-1 and TRBJ1-5, with a weak D call TRBD1 (6 bases). V dropped 3 bases and J dropped 7 bases, with 13 bases sitting between them. The CDR3 is made up of 13 amino acids. The germline gives CDR1 DFQATT, CDR2 SNEGSKA (reference sequence). The CDR3 here is CSASSGEGQPQHF. As DNA, the CDR3 is TGCAGTGCTAGTTCAGGGGAGGGCCAGCCCCAGCATTTT.

The chain carries TRBV25-1 and TRBJ2-6; TRBD1 agrees at 7 bases. Germline V gene data show CDR1 as MGHDK and CDR2 as SYGVNS. Unmatched junction bases numbered 6, after V lost 3 bases and J lost 4 bases. This CDR3 region has 16 residues. Here the CDR3 reads CASSETGLRGANVLTF. The CDR3 coding sequence is TGTGCCAGCAGTGAGACAGGGTTACGGGGGGCCAACGTCCTGACTTTC.

The genes are TRBV7-2 and TRBJ2-1; D not resolved. CDR1 and CDR2 (germline): SGHTA, FQGNSA. V shed 1 base and J shed 10 bases, with 11 bases lying between them. The CDR3 runs 13 residues. CDR3 loop: CASSLDPSREQFF. The CDR3 DNA reads as TGTGCCAGCAGCTTAGACCCCAGCAGGGAGCAGTTCTTC. Using reference TRBV7-2 and TRBJ2-1 for the parts outside the CDR3, the full variable domain is GAGVSQSPSNKVTEKGKDVELRCDPISGHTALYWYRQSLGQGLEFLIYFQGNSAPDKSGLPSDRFSAERTGGSVSTLTIQRTQQEDSAVYLCASSLDPSREQFFGPGTRLTVL.

The rearrangement joins TRBV29-1 to TRBJ2-7, with no clear D. There are 13 residues in the CDR3. The germline V gene encodes CDR1 SQVTM and CDR2 ANQGSEA. CDR3 in amino acids: CNKLGLPAYEQYF. The CDR3 DNA reads as TGCAACAAACTTGGGCTTCCAGCCTACGAGCAGTACTTC.